This record covers a single T cell receptor (beta chain). The data stem from a study of cytomegalovirus exposure and HLA in healthy donors. PCR was performed using 60 Vbeta and 13 Jbeta primers. Assay used: immunoSEQ multiplex PCR; TCRdb lists only in-frame clones, some missing. The sample holds around 76,000 clones, approximately 72% seen once. Trimming stripped 4 bases from V and 1 base from J, with 17 bases between. Germline CDR1 reads GTSNPN; CDR2 reads SVGIG (reference sequence). The CDR3 is 17 amino acids. The sample was PBMCs. The V gene is TRBV30, the J gene TRBJ1-6, with D perhaps matching TRBD1 (5 bases). The TCR originated in a middle-aged woman in good health and CMV-seropositive. CDR3 protein: CAWTRGGANSYNSPLHF. The DNA of the CDR3 is TGTGCCTGGACCCGGGGAGGGGCCAATTCCTATAATTCACCCCTCCACTTT.